The source of this T cell receptor beta chain is a study of blood T cells in healthy people across ages. Study-wide findings and caveats: Nothing was known about donor CMV status, and this possibly confounded expanded clonotype changes.

The germline V gene has CDR1 MNHEY and CDR2 SVGEGT. This CDR3 is 15 amino acids long. The germline V and J ends were trimmed by 0 bases and 5 bases, with 13 bases remaining between them. The second PCR ran roughly 7 to 12 cycles with a sample-barcoded 5' primer and J-beta primers. TCRdb re-derived calls from the 5' RACE reads in MiXCR, one entry per CDR3 protein. Of hundreds of thousands of distinct CDR3 sequences in the sample, 58% were seen once. This clonotype has just a few counts. The target antigen is unknown. The rearrangement joins TRBV6-2 or TRBV6-3 to TRBJ2-5; D is perhaps TRBD2 (6 bases). The sample taken for sequencing was blood. The clonotype originates from a man aged 60 to 69 in good health. The CDR3: CASSYSRLVKETQYF. The CDR3 DNA follows: TGTGCCAGCAGTTACTCTCGACTAGTGAAGGAGACCCAGTACTTC.